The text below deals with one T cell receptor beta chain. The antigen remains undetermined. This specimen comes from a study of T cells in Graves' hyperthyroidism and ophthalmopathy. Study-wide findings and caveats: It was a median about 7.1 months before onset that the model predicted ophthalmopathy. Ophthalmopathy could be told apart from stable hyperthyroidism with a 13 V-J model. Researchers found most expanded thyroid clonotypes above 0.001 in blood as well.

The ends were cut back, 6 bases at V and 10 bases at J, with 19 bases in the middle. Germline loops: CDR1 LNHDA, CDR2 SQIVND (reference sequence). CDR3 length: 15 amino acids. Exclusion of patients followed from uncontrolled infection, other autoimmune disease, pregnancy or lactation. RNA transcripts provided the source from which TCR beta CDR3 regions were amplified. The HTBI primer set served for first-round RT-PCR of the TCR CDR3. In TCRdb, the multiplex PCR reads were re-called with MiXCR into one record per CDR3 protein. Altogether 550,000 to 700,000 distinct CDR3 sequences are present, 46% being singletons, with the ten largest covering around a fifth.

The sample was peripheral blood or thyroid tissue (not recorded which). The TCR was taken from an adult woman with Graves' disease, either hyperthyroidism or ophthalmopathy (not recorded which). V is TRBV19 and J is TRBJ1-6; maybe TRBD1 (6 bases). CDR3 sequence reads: CASSPGPGELSPLHF. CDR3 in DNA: TGTGCCAGTAGCCCTGGGCCAGGGGAACTGTCACCCCTCCACTTT.